This T cell receptor beta chain was sequenced during a study of Ad26.COV2.S vaccination and SARS-CoV-2 variants (dated by TCRdb to the early 2020s). About the study as a whole: Vaccine-arm donors were drawn from COV1001, a multicentre, randomized, double-blind, placebo-controlled phase I-IIa trial of Ad26.COV2.S in healthy adults. Trial participants were randomized into five groups of five, in which low-dose or high-dose Ad26.COV2.S was given once or twice, or placebo was given on both occasions. Investigators did not know the trial group allocation while performing experiments and assessing outcomes. Ad26.COV2.S was administered intramuscularly at 5 x 10^10 or 1 x 10^11 viral particles, either as a single shot or as two shots given 56 days apart. Sequencing of the TCRbeta repertoire served to evaluate the specificity and breadth of SARS-CoV-2-reactive T cell receptors following Ad26.COV2.S vaccination. The TCR-sequenced set comprised approximately 32 samples: roughly 19 Ad26.COV2.S vaccine recipients, 5 placebo recipients and 8 SARS-CoV-2 convalescent individuals.

To note about this clone: Its antigen is unknown. Base qualities are not recorded, but no much larger clone differs from it by a single base.

The treatment or condition tag for this specimen amounts to: some 20 received Ad26.COV2.S at low or high dose, single or two shots; several received placebo; per-sample allocation not given. Repertoires of vaccine and placebo recipients were sequenced from samples taken on day 63 after the first injection. In Cohort 1b, around 23 adults aged 18-55 years were enrolled at a single site in Boston, USA, between 29 July and 7 August 2020. Ad26.COV2.S consisted of a replication-incompetent adenovirus type 26 vector by which a prefusion-stabilized SARS-CoV-2 spike protein from the original Wuhan strain was expressed. TCRbeta CDR3 regions were sequenced with the immunoSEQ Assay. After extraction, genomic DNA underwent amplification by bias-controlled multiplex PCR, followed by high-throughput sequencing. The study's own analysis went as follows. To quantify the absolute abundance of every unique TCRbeta CDR3 region, sequences were collapsed and filtered. T cell fraction was estimated by normalization of TCRbeta template counts to usable DNA, with usable DNA being measured through amplification of reference genes present in all nucleated cells. Repertoire TCRs were annotated as SARS-CoV-2-specific when V gene, CDR3 amino acid sequence and J gene were exactly matched to a known reactive TCR set. The reference SARS-CoV-2 TCR set came from MIRA and was filtered for enrichment in COVID-19-positive ImmuneCODE repertoires, removing public or cross-reactive TCRs. Using the MIRA antigens, annotated TCRs were further analysed by specific ORF or by position within an ORF. Depth was the summed frequency of annotated unique rearrangements, while breadth was defined as annotated unique rearrangements over total unique productive rearrangements. Two-sided Wilcoxon rank-sum tests were applied when comparing TCR breadth between groups. TCRdb retrieved this table from immuneACCESS and kept in-frame rearrangements only. Not all clones are present; in checked studies, unresolved V genes account for under half, and no reason is known for the remainder. That table is the source of V, J and clone size, and D and trimming were worked out from the DNA. This sample has about 280,000 clones in its table, and more than 70% of those were observed once. The ten largest account for 3% to 4% of the sample.

Overall study outcomes, separate from this receptor: Substantial breadth of spike-specific CD8+ and CD4+ T cell responses was reported after vaccination. Higher spike-specific TCR breadth was observed in Ad26.COV2.S recipients than in placebo recipients (P = 0.0014). Vaccine and placebo recipients had similar non-spike TCR breadth, a finding consistent with the vaccine containing only spike. Comparing responses between vaccine doses or regimens was not something the study was powered to do. According to the authors, total T cell responses may have been underestimated by the TCR breadth and depth analyses.

Looking up the germline V gene yields CDR1 ENHRY and CDR2 SYGVKD. V gives up 0 bases and J gives up 3 bases, and the segment between their germline ends measures 6 bases. There are 14 amino acids in the CDR3, from cysteine to phenylalanine inclusive. This entry keeps only the CDR3 DNA: 42 bases, framed from base 1. The sample here was peripheral blood, taken in a trial of Ad26.COV2.S vaccine versus placebo. The TCR sequence derives from a person aged 18-60 years who received the Ad26.COV2.S COVID-19 vaccine or a placebo. Recombination connected TRBV10-3 to TRBJ2-1; D gene: possibly TRBD1, on 6 matching bases. The DNA reads TGTGCCATCAGTGAGTCAGGGGGCTACAATGAGCAGTTCTTC. This sequence encodes CAISESGGYNEQFF.